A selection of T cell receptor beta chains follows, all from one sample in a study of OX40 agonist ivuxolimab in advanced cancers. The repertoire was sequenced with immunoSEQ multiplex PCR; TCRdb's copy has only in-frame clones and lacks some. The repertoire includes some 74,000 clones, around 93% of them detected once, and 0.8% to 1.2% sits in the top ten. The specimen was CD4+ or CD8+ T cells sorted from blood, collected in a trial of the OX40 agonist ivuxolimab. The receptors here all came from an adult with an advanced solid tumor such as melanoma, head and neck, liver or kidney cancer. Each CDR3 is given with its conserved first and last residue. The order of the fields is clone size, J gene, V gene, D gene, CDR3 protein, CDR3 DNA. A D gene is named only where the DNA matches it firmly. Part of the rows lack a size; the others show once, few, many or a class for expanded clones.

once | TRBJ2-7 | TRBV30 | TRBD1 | CAWSPGQWVYEQYF | TGTGCCTGGAGCCCGGGACAGTGGGTTTACGAGCAGTACTTC
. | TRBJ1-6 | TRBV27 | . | CASSLSAPGFDNSPLHF | TGTGCCAGCAGTTTATCGGCCCCAGGGTTCGATAATTCACCCCTCCACTTT
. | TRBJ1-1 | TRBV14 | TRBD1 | CASSPQTGENTEAFF | TGTGCCAGCAGCCCTCAAACAGGGGAGAACACTGAAGCTTTCTTT
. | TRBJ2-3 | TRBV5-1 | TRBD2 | CASFRSGGSDTQYF | TGCGCCAGCTTCAGAAGCGGGGGATCAGATACGCAGTATTTT
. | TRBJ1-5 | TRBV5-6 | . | CASSFRGGNQPQHF | TGTGCCAGCAGCTTCCGAGGGGGGAATCAGCCCCAGCATTTT
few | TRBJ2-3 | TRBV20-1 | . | CSATLTDTQYF | TGCAGTGCTACCCTCACAGATACGCAGTATTTT
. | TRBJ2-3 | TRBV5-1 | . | CASSPPLAGGPDTQYF | TGCGCCAGCAGCCCACCCCTCGCCGGGGGCCCAGATACGCAGTATTTT
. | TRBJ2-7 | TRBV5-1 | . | CASSSDEGGRYEQYF | TGCGCCAGCAGCTCAGACGAGGGAGGACGCTACGAGCAGTACTTC
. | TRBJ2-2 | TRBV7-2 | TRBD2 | CASSLATSGGSGELFF | TGTGCCAGCAGCTTAGCGACTAGCGGGGGGTCCGGGGAGCTGTTTTTT
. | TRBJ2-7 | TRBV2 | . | CASTQEGTSSYEQYF | TGTGCCAGCACGCAAGAGGGGACATCCTCTTACGAGCAGTACTTC
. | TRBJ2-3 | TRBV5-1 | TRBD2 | CASSLGLAVGTDTQYF | TGCGCCAGCAGCTTGGGACTAGCGGTAGGCACAGATACGCAGTATTTT
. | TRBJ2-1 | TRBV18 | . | CASSPDQSSYNEQFF | TGTGCCAGCTCACCAGATCAGAGCTCCTACAATGAGCAGTTCTTC
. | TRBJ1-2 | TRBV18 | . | CASSPPVTAYGYTF | TGTGCCAGCTCACCACCAGTTACCGCCTATGGCTACACCTTC
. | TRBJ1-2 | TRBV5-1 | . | CASSQGPGSSYGYTF | TGCGCCAGCAGCCAAGGGCCCGGATCCTCCTATGGCTACACCTTC
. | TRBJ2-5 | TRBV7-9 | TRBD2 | CASSFRLAGAVETQYF | TGTGCCAGCAGCTTTCGGCTAGCGGGAGCGGTAGAGACCCAGTACTTC
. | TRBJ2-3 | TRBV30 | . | CAWSVGVATDTQYF | TGTGCCTGGAGTGTCGGGGTGGCTACAGATACGCAGTATTTT
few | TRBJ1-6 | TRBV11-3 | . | CASSLVTTGANSPLHF | TGTGCCAGCAGCTTGGTAACTACGGGGGCAAATTCACCCCTCCACTTT
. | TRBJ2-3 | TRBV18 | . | CASSPLASADTQYF | TGTGCCAGCTCACCACTAGCGAGCGCAGATACGCAGTATTTT
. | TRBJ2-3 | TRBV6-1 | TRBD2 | CASSESLAGGSGDTQYF | TGTGCCAGCAGTGAAAGCCTAGCGGGGGGAAGTGGGGATACGCAGTATTTT
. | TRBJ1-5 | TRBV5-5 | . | CASSPIREDQPQHF | TGTGCCAGCAGCCCCATCAGGGAGGATCAGCCCCAGCATTTT
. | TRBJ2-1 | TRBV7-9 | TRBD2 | CASSPSGGMPAYNEQFF | TGTGCCAGCAGCCCTAGCGGGGGGATGCCGGCCTACAATGAGCAGTTCTTC
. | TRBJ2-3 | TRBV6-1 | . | CAGGGWFFTDTQYF | TGTGCCGGCGGCGGGTGGTTTTTCACAGATACGCAGTATTTT
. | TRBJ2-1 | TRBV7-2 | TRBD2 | CASSLAALAGVNEQFF | TGTGCCAGCAGCCTGGCCGCTCTAGCGGGAGTGAATGAGCAGTTCTTC
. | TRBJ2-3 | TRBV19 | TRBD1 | CASSIIGRGGTQYF | TGTGCCAGTAGTATTATTGGCAGAGGGGGCACGCAGTATTTT
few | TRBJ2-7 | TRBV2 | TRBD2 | CASRTSGTYEQYF | TGTGCCAGCAGGACTAGCGGTACCTACGAGCAGTACTTC
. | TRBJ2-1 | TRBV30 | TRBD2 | CAWGTRPYEQFF | TGTGCCTGGGGGACTAGGCCGTATGAGCAGTTCTTC
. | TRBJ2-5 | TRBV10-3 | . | CAISVEGLQETQYF | TGTGCCATCTCGGTTGAGGGTCTCCAAGAGACCCAGTACTTC
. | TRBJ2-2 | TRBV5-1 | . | CASSSGPQDYTGELFF | TGCGCCAGCAGCTCCGGACCACAGGATTACACCGGGGAGCTGTTTTTT
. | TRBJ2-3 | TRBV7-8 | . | CASSLDPLIDTQYF | TGTGCCAGCAGCTTAGATCCATTGATCGATACGCAGTATTTT
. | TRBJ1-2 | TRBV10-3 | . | CAIRTIDYGYTF | TGTGCCATCCGGACCATAGACTATGGCTACACCTTC
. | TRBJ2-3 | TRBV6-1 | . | CASILTGSRTDTQYF | TGTGCCAGCATTCTTACGGGCTCCCGCACAGATACGCAGTATTTT
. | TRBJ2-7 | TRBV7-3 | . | CASSLPIYEQYF | TGTGCCAGCAGCCTACCGATCTACGAGCAGTACTTC
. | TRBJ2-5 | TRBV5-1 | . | CASSPVAGRETQYF | TGCGCCAGCAGCCCCGTCGCGGGCAGGGAGACCCAGTACTTC
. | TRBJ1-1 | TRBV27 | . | CASSLKVNTEAFF | TGTGCCAGCAGTTTAAAAGTGAACACTGAAGCTTTCTTT
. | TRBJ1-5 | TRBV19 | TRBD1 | CASSIYGTENSNQPQHF | TGTGCCAGTAGTATCTACGGGACAGAAAATAGCAATCAGCCCCAGCATTTT
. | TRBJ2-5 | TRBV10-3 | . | CAISPTGGETQYF | TGTGCCATCAGTCCCACTGGTGGAGAGACCCAGTACTTC
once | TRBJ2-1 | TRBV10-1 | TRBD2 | CASRILAGPQYNEQFF | TGCGCCAGCAGGATTCTAGCGGGACCACAATACAATGAGCAGTTCTTC
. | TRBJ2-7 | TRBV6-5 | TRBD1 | CASSYSRDRGYEQYF | TGTGCCAGCAGTTACTCCCGGGACAGGGGCTACGAGCAGTACTTC
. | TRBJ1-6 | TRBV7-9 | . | CASSLKGDSPLHF | TGTGCCAGCAGCTTAAAAGGCGATTCACCCCTCCACTTT
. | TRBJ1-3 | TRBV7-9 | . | CASSLGLSGETGNTIYF | TGTGCCAGCAGCTTGGGACTAAGTGGGGAAACTGGAAACACCATATATTTT
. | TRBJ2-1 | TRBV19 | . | CASSMESSAGNEQFF | TGTGCCAGTAGTATGGAGAGTAGCGCCGGCAATGAGCAGTTCTTC
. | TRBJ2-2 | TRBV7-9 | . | CASSRVNTGELFF | TGTGCCAGCAGCCGGGTGAACACCGGGGAGCTGTTTTTT
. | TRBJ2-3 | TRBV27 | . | CASSKIELGTDTQYF | TGTGCCAGCAGTAAAATCGAGCTTGGCACAGATACGCAGTATTTT
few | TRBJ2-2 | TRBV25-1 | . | CASRVLGSNGELFF | TGTGCCAGCAGGGTCCTAGGGTCCAACGGGGAGCTGTTTTTT
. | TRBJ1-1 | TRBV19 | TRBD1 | CASRPNSAGGDTEAFF | TGTGCCAGTAGGCCAAACTCGGCAGGGGGGGACACTGAAGCTTTCTTT
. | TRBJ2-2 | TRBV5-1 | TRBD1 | CASSPQWDRGSGELFF | TGCGCCAGCAGCCCGCAGTGGGACAGGGGTTCCGGGGAGCTGTTTTTT
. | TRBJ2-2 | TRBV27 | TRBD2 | CASTGGGSYGGELFF | TGTGCCAGCACGGGAGGAGGTTCCTACGGAGGGGAGCTGTTTTTT
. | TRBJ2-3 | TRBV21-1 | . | CASSKAGYF | TGTGCCAGCAGCAAAGCTGGATATTTT
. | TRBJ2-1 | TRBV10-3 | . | CAIRRGGLGNNEQFF | TGTGCCATCAGGAGGGGGGGGCTGGGGAACAATGAGCAGTTCTTC
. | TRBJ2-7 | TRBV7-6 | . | CASSYGTGNEQYF | TGTGCCAGCAGCTACGGGACTGGGAACGAGCAGTACTTC
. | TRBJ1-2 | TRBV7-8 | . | CASSLVRGAYYGYTF | TGTGCCAGCAGCTTAGTCCGGGGGGCTTACTATGGCTACACCTTC
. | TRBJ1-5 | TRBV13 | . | CASSLERGLKGQPQHF | TGTGCCAGCAGCTTAGAAAGGGGATTAAAGGGTCAGCCCCAGCATTTT
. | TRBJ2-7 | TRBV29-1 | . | CSALPGTEGEQYF | TGCAGCGCACTACCCGGGACCGAGGGGGAGCAGTACTTC
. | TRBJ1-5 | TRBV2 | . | CASSDRGGNQPQHF | TGTGCCAGCAGTGACAGGGGTGGTAATCAGCCCCAGCATTTT
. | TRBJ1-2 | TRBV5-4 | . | CASSLMGYDYGYTF | TGTGCCAGCAGCTTGATGGGGTACGACTATGGCTACACCTTC